This T cell receptor (beta chain) was recovered during a study of regulatory T cells in long-lasting Graves disease. Building of the TCR beta libraries involved iRepertoire HTBI primers and Arm-PCR of CDR3 regions. TCRdb re-analysed the multiplex PCR reads in MiXCR, keeping a single row per CDR3 protein. The table shows a few hundred thousand distinct CDR3 sequences, with 14% occurring only once. Time point indicated: newly diagnosed GD, antithyroid drugs for less than 3 months. Isolated PBMC RNA provided the starting material for the TCR library. This clonotype was observed at least ten times. These data also featured in a second study, about T cells in Graves' hyperthyroidism and ophthalmopathy.

This material consisted of peripheral blood mononuclear cells (PBMCs), taken at new diagnosis, from a patient treated with antithyroid drugs. The receptor's source is a woman aged 45-59 years with Graves disease.

The DNA for the CDR3 is TGTGCCAGCAGTTTATCTCCAGGGGCGGGCTCCTACAATGAGCAGTTCTTC. This encodes CASSLSPGAGSYNEQFF. The V gene is TRBV12-3 or TRBV12-4, the J gene TRBJ2-1; possibly TRBD1 for D (6 bases). The CDR3 sequence is 17 residues long. V lost 2 bases and J lost 0, with 14 bases in between.